What follows describes a single T cell receptor beta chain. Its target is unknown. This entry belongs to a study of CD8+CD57+ T cells in acquired aplastic anemia. By flow cytometry, patients selected for sequencing had shown an expansion of CD8+CD57+ cells. CDR3 length equals 12 residues. Trimming removed 4 bases from V and 5 bases from J, with 9 bases in between. The germline V gene has CDR1 SNHLY and CDR2 FYNNEI. Genomic DNA was employed as the template in profiling TCR beta VDJ and CDR3. TCRdb itself ran the reads through MiXCR, one entry per CDR3 protein. Of 120,000 or so distinct CDR3 sequences listed, over 30% were seen once; the top ten hold approximately 2.6%. Study observations and caveats: It was found that more than 25 CD8+ CDR3 sequences were shared between patients and controls.

This clonotype originated in a human donor with aplastic anemia. The chain uses TRBV2 and TRBJ2-7; D perhaps matches TRBD2 (6 bases). The sample was sorted CD4+, CD8+, or CD8+CD57+ T cells (not recorded which) from PBMCs. The chain's CDR3 is CASSVGGDEQYF. CDR3 sequence (DNA): TGTGCCAGCAGTGTCGGCGGGGACGAGCAGTACTTC. Combining the CDR3 with reference TRBV2 and TRBJ2-7 gives the whole variable domain EPEVTQTPSHQVTQMGQEVILRCVPISNHLYFYWYRQILGQKVEFLVSFYNNEISEKSEIFDDQFSVERPDGSNFTLKIRSTKLEDSAMYFCASSVGGDEQYFGPGTRLTVT.